One and the same sample provided the 18 T cell receptor beta chains below, sequenced in a study of OX40 agonist ivuxolimab in advanced cancers. Profiled with immunoSEQ multiplex PCR; TCRdb holds only in-frame clones, not every one. The sample records about 140,000 clones, 85% to 95% being singletons. The sample in question was CD4+ or CD8+ T cells sorted from blood, obtained in a trial of the OX40 agonist ivuxolimab. These receptors originate from an adult with an advanced solid tumor such as melanoma, head and neck, liver or kidney cancer.

The chain has TRBV9 and TRBJ1-2; D remains ambiguous. Germline CDR1 SGDLS, CDR2 YYNGEE. The CDR3 runs to 15 residues. The V and J ends lost 4 bases and 4 bases respectively, with 17 bases between them. The CDR3 here is CASSYSDGFGYGYTF. CDR3 DNA: TGTGCCAGCAGCTACTCGGACGGGTTTGGCTATGGCTACACCTTC.

This chain uses TRBV27 with TRBJ1-5, with TRBD1 matching over 7 bases. This CDR3 is built from 15 residues. With V trimmed by 6 bases and J by 1 base, 6 bases remained unmatched. Germline CDR1 MNHEY, CDR2 SMNVEV (reference sequence). The CDR3, as DNA: TGTGCCAGCAGCAACAGGGGAATAAGCAATCAGCCCCAGCATTTT. This translates into CASSNRGISNQPQHF.

The rearrangement joins TRBV7-9 to TRBJ2-5; tentative D call: TRBD1 (6 bases). The ends were cut back, 5 bases at V and 4 bases at J, with 11 bases in the middle. The CDR3 consists of 13 residues. Germline V gene data show CDR1 as SEHNR and CDR2 as FQNEAQ (reference sequence). CDR3 loop: CASSPGVGETQYF. CDR3 sequence (DNA): TGTGCCAGCAGCCCAGGGGTAGGAGAGACCCAGTACTTC.

The chain has TRBV19 and TRBJ1-1; D is perhaps TRBD1 (5 bases). The ends were cut back, 2 bases at V and 3 bases at J, with 13 bases in the middle. The CDR3 contains 15 residues. Looked up from germline, CDR1 is LNHDA and CDR2 is SQIVND (reference sequence). CDR3 coding DNA: TGTGCCAGTAGTATATCGGGGGTGAGAGACACTGAAGCTTTCTTT. Encoded protein: CASSISGVRDTEAFF.

The rearrangement uses TRBV5-1 and TRBJ2-3, with 11 bases identical to TRBD2. With 5 bases clipped from V and 3 bases from J, the junction kept 2 bases outside the gene matches. CDR1 SGHRS and CDR2 YFSETQ come from the germline V gene. This CDR3 contains 14 residues. Here the CDR3 reads CASSSGRVTDTQYF. CDR3 DNA: TGCGCCAGCAGTAGCGGGAGGGTAACAGATACGCAGTATTTT. Full variable domain (missing parts from reference TRBV5-1 and TRBJ2-3): KAGVTQTPRYLIKTRGQQVTLSCSPISGHRSVSWYQQTPGQGLQFLFEYFSETQRNKGNFPGRFSGRQFSNSRSEMNVSTLELGDSALYLCASSSGRVTDTQYFGPGTRLTVL.

This sequence joins TRBV10-3 and TRBJ2-2; 8 bases align to TRBD1. After removal of 4 bases from V and 0 bases from J, the junction contained 4 bases not matched to a gene. Germline CDR1 is ENHRY and CDR2 is SYGVKD. The CDR3 loop spans 16 amino acids. The CDR3 sequence is CAISAQGATNTGELFF. The CDR3 coding sequence is TGTGCCATCAGTGCCCAGGGGGCTACGAACACCGGGGAGCTGTTTTTT.

The count of this clone is one. CDR3 region: CASSETQGVHEQYF. DNA for the CDR3: TGTGCCAGCAGTGAAACCCAGGGAGTCCACGAGCAGTACTTC. The rearrangement uses TRBV27 and TRBJ2-7; D assignment may be TRBD1 or TRBD2 (5 bases each). The germline V gene encodes CDR1 MNHEY and CDR2 SMNVEV (reference sequence). This CDR3 has 14 amino acids. V gave up 5 bases and J gave up 5 bases, with 16 bases separating them.

The table lists this clone with a few counts. The chain links TRBV11-2 to TRBJ1-1; D ambiguous. With 6 bases removed from V and 0 bases from J, the gap between germline ends came to 14 bases. Germline CDR1 is SGHAT and CDR2 is FQNNGV. The CDR3 sequence is 15 residues long. The CDR3 spells CASRPLVAMNTEAFF. CDR3 nucleotides: TGTGCCAGCAGGCCGCTGGTAGCCATGAACACTGAAGCTTTCTTT.

In this sample, this clone turned up once. The CDR3 bases are TGCGCCAGCAGCCAAGTAAACCGGGACTTCTATGGCTACACCTTC. Protein product: CASSQVNRDFYGYTF. This chain uses TRBV4-3 with TRBJ1-2; maybe TRBD1 (5 bases). The V and J ends lost 1 base and 4 bases respectively, with 13 bases between them. Per germline, CDR1 LGHNA and CDR2 YSLEER. The CDR3 spans 15 residues.

The chain links TRBV2 to TRBJ2-5; 7 bases line up with TRBD2. Trimming at V came to 4 bases and at J to 5 bases, leaving 10 bases not matched to a gene. Germline CDR1 reads SNHLY; CDR2 reads FYNNEI. The CDR3 has 15 residues. The CDR3 nucleotides read TGTGCCAGCAGTGGGGGAGGGGCGAGGTTGGAGACCCAGTACTTC. Translating gives CASSGGGARLETQYF.

V gene TRBV7-2 combines with J gene TRBJ1-2; no firm D call. The CDR3 runs to 14 residues. Trimming pared 6 bases from V and 3 bases from J, leaving 14 bases between. From germline, CDR1 is SGHTA and CDR2 FQGNSA. CDR3 protein: CASSPGEGDYGYTF. The CDR3 DNA is TGTGCCAGCAGTCCCGGGGAGGGTGACTATGGCTACACCTTC.

V and J are TRBV28 and TRBJ2-7, with 9 bases matching TRBD1. The V gene's germline CDR1 is MDHEN and CDR2 SYDVKM. The CDR3 contains 13 residues. With 4 bases clipped from V and 6 bases from J, the junction kept 4 bases outside the gene matches. CDR3 amino acids: CASSSGQGGEQYF. In DNA, the CDR3 is TGTGCCAGCAGTTCGGGACAGGGTGGCGAGCAGTACTTC.

The rearrangement links TRBV7-3 to TRBJ2-1; D is uncertain. The V end was cut by 4 bases, the J end by 5 bases, with 15 bases between. Germline V gene lookup returns CDR1 SGHTA and CDR2 FQGTGA. CDR3 length equals 15 residues. The CDR3 region has the DNA TGTGCCAGCAGCTCCGACGGCATTTGGCACAATGAGCAGTTCTTC. It codes for CASSSDGIWHNEQFF. The full variable domain, its missing parts supplied by reference TRBV7-3 and TRBJ2-1, is GAGVSQTPSNKVTEKGKYVELRCDPISGHTALYWYRQSLGQGPEFLIYFQGTGAADDSGLPNDRFFAVRPEGSVSTLKIQRTERGDSAVYLCASSSDGIWHNEQFFGPGTRLTVL.

This chain uses TRBV6-6 with TRBJ2-2, with D unclear. The CDR3 contains 15 residues. Germline V gives CDR1 MNHNY, CDR2 SVGAGI (reference sequence). V dropped 6 bases and J dropped 0 bases, with 11 bases sitting between them. CDR3 nucleotides: TGTGCCAGCAGCGCCCAGGTCCCGAACACCGGGGAGCTGTTTTTT. Its protein product is CASSAQVPNTGELFF.

This clone appeared once. This chain uses TRBV27 with TRBJ2-7, with 7 bases that match TRBD1. The CDR3 length is 15 residues. Germline V lookup: CDR1 MNHEY, CDR2 SMNVEV (reference sequence). Trimming removed 0 bases from V and 11 bases from J; junction bases left unmatched: 13. The CDR3 here is CASSLSRTGELPEYF. Written as DNA, the CDR3 is TGTGCCAGCAGTTTATCCCGGACAGGCGAACTTCCGGAGTACTTC.

This clone has only one observation. The chain recombines TRBV10-2 with TRBJ1-1; D is uncertain. V shed 6 bases and J shed 1 base, with 9 bases lying between them. In germline, CDR1 is WSHSY, CDR2 SAAADI. The CDR3 covers 13 residues. CDR3 bases: TGCGCCAGCAGGATGACTGGGAACACTGAAGCTTTCTTT. Encoded protein: CASRMTGNTEAFF.

V and J are TRBV5-5 and TRBJ1-2; D might be TRBD1 (5 bases). Germline lookup yields CDR1 SGHKS and CDR2 YYEKEE (reference sequence). Trimming left V 3 bases short and J 5 bases short, with 17 bases between. This CDR3 has 15 residues. The CDR3 DNA follows: TGTGCCAGCAGCTGGAACAGGAGTCCAGGATATGGCTACACCTTC. As protein: CASSWNRSPGYGYTF. Complete variable domain (other parts from reference TRBV5-5 and TRBJ1-2): DAGVTQSPTHLIKTRGQQVTLRCSPISGHKSVSWYQQVLGQGPQFIFQYYEKEERGRGNFPDRFSARQFPNYSSELNVNALLLGDSALYLCASSWNRSPGYGYTFGSGTRLTVV.

This chain connects TRBV28 to TRBJ2-1; 12 nucleotides agree with TRBD2. The V gene's germline CDR1 is MDHEN and CDR2 SYDVKM. The V gene end was trimmed by 6 bases and the J gene end by 12 bases; junction bases not matched to a gene: 9. The CDR3 loop spans 14 amino acids. The CDR3 loop is CASSPGLAGKWQFF. The CDR3 coding sequence is TGTGCCAGCAGCCCAGGACTAGCGGGAAAATGGCAGTTCTTC.